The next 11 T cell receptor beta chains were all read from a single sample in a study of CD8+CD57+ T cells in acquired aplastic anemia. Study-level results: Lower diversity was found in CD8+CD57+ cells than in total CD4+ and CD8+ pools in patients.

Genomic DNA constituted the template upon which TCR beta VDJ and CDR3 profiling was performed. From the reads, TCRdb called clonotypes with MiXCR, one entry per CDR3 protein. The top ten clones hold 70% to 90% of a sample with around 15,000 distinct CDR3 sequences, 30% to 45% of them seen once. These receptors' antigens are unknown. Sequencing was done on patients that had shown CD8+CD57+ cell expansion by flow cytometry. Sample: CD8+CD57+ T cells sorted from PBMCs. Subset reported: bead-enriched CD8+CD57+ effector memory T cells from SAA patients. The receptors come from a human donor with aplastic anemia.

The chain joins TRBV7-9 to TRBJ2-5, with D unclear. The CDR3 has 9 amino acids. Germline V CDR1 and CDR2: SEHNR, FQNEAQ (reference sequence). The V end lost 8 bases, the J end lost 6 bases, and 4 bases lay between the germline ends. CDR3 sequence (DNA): TGTGCCAGCGTTCAGACCCAGTACTTC. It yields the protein CASVQTQYF.

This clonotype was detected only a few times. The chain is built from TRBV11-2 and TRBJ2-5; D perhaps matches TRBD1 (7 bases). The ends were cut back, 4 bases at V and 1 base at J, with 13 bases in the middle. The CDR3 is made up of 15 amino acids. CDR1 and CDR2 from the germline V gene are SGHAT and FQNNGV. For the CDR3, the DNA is TGTGCCAGCAGCTGGGGGACAGCGGGCCAAGAGACCCAGTACTTC. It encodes CASSWGTAGQETQYF.

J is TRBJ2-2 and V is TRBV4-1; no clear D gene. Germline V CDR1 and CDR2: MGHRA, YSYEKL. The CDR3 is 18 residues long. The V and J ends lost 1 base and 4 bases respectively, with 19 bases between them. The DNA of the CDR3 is TGCGCCAGCAGCCAAGTTCTGCCCCGACAAGGGTCCACCGGGGAGCTGTTTTTT. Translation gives CASSQVLPRQGSTGELFF.

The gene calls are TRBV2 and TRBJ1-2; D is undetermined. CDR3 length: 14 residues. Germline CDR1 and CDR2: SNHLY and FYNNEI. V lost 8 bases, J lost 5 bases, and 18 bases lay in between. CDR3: CASRLVEANYGYTF. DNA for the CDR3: TGTGCCAGCCGCCTCGTCGAGGCAAATTATGGCTACACCTTC.

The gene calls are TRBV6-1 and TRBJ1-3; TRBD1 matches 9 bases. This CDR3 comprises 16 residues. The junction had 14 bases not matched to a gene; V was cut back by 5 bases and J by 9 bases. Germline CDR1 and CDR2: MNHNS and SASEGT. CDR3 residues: CASSIRDRVLYITIYF. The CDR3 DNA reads TGTGCCAGCAGTATACGGGACAGGGTTCTGTATATCACCATATATTTT.

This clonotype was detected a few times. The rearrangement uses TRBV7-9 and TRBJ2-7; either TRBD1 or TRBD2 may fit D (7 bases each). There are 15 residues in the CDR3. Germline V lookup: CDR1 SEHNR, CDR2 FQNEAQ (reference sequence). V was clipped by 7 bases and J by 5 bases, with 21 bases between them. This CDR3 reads CASTLREGTVDEQYF. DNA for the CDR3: TGTGCCAGCACCCTAAGGGAGGGGACAGTCGACGAGCAGTACTTC.

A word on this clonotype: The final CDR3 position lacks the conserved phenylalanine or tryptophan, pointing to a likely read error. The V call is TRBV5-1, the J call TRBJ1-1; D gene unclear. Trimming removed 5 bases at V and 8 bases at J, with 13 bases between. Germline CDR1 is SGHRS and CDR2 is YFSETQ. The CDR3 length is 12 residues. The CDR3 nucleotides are TGCGCCAGCAGGTCCGGGAACCTAGAAGCTTTCCTT. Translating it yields CASRSGNLEAFL.

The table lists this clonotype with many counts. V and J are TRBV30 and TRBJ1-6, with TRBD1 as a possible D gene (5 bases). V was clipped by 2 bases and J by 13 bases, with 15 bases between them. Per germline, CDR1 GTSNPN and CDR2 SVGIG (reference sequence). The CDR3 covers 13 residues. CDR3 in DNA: TGTGCCTGGAGTCAGGGCCTCTTGAGTCCCCTCCACTTT. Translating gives CAWSQGLLSPLHF.

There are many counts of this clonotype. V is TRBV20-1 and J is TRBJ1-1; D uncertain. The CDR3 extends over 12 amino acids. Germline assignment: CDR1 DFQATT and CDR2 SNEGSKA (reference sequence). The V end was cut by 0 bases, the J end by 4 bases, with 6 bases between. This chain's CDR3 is CSAREMTTEAFF. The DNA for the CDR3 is TGCAGTGCTAGAGAAATGACCACTGAAGCTTTCTTT.

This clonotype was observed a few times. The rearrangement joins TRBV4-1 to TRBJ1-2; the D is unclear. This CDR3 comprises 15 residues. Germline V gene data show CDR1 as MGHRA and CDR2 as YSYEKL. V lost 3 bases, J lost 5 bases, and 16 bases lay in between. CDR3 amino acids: CASSHLSSGDYGYTF. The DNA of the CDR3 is TGCGCCAGCAGCCACCTTTCGTCGGGTGATTATGGCTACACCTTC.

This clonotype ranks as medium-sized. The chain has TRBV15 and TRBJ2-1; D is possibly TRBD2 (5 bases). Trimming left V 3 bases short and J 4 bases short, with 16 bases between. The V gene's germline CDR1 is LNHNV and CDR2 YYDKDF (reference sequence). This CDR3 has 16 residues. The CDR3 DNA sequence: TGTGCCACCAGCAGCTCCGAGCGGACCCTATACAATGAGCAGTTCTTC. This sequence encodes CATSSSERTLYNEQFF.